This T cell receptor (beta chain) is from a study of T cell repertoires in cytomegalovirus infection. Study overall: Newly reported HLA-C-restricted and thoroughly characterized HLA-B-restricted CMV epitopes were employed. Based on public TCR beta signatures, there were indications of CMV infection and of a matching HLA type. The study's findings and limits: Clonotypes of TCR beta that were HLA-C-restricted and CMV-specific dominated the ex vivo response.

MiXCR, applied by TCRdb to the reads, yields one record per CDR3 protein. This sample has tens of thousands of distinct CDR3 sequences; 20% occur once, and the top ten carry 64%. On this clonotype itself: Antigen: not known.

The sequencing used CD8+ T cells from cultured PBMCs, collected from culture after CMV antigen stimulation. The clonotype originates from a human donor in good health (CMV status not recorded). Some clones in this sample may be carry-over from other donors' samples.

The CDR3 loop reads CASSFRGGLSYEQYF. The CDR3 bases are TGTGCCAGCAGCTTCCGGGGGGGACTGAGCTACGAGCAGTACTTC. The chain couples TRBV7-8 to TRBJ2-7, with 8 bases that match TRBD2. V shed 3 bases and J 3 bases; nucleotides not matched to a gene: 7. The CDR3 is made up of 15 amino acids. Germline V gene data show CDR1 as SGHVS and CDR2 as FQNEAQ.